Following are 22 T cell receptor beta chains from one sample sequenced in a study of blood T cell repertoires in COVID-19 (dated by TCRdb to 2019 to 2021). Libraries were built with the immunoSEQ multiplex PCR assay. Entries here come from immuneACCESS through TCRdb and include only in-frame sequences with V and J called. Some clones fail to appear in such tables; in the studies checked, an unresolved V gene covers under half of the shortfall, and the cause of the remainder is unknown. The sample data list some 290,000 clones, and roughly nine tenths of these were observed just once. Of the sample, over 9.5% falls within the top ten clones. Sequenced material: peripheral blood. Source of these receptors: a woman younger than 45 with COVID-19, enrolled during active disease.

CDR3 residues: CASSTGLAGVSYEQYF. The DNA of the CDR3 is TGTGCCAGCAGCACAGGACTAGCGGGGGTCTCCTACGAGCAGTACTTC. The genes are TRBV7-8 and TRBJ2-7; 13 positions match TRBD2. In germline, CDR1 is SGHVS, CDR2 FQNEAQ. The junction had 4 bases not matched to a gene; V was cut back by 5 bases and J by 0 bases. The CDR3 has 16 amino acids.

This clone was recorded only once. This sequence joins TRBV18 and TRBJ1-5, with 8 bases identical to TRBD1. Looked up from germline, CDR1 is KGHSH and CDR2 is LQKENI. Trimming cost V 3 bases and J 0 bases; bases outside gene matches: 7. CDR3 length equals 17 residues. CDR3 DNA sequence: TGTGCCAGCTCACCCGACAGGGGCCCTTATAGCAATCAGCCCCAGCATTTT. This codes for CASSPDRGPYSNQPQHF.

The genes are TRBV7-9 and TRBJ1-3, with a possible D match to TRBD1 (5 bases). Germline CDR1 and CDR2: SEHNR and FQNEAQ (reference sequence). Trimming cost V 8 bases and J 0 bases, with 11 bases left between them. This CDR3 has 14 amino acids. CDR3 loop: CASRGAASGNTIYF. Here the CDR3 DNA reads TGTGCCAGCCGCGGGGCAGCCTCTGGAAACACCATATATTTT.

For this clone: The DNA is omitted, as the CDR3 cannot be located on it reliably, and the CDR3 follows TCRdb's listing. The chain is built from TRBV28 and TRBJ2-7; the table names TRBD1, a call not compared with the DNA. The CDR3 length is 13 residues, termini included. Germline V gene sequence: CDR1 MDHEN, CDR2 SYDVKM. The CDR3 here is CASWGQGARRVTF.

J is TRBJ1-1 and V is TRBV6-5, with no clear D. The germline gives CDR1 MNHEY, CDR2 SVGAGI. Trimming took off 7 bases at V and 0 bases at J, with 12 bases between the two ends. This CDR3 has 14 residues. The chain's CDR3 is CASKEDTLNTEAFF. The CDR3 nucleotides read TGTGCCAGCAAGGAAGACACATTGAACACTGAAGCTTTCTTT.

This chain joins TRBV30 and TRBJ2-7, with 8 bases aligning to TRBD1. Losses at the gene ends were 3 bases for V and 0 bases for J; bases not matched to a gene: 4. The CDR3 spans 14 residues. Germline assignment: CDR1 GTSNPN and CDR2 SVGIG (reference sequence). The DNA for the CDR3 is TGTGCCTGGAGCCGGGACAGGTACTCCTACGAGCAGTACTTC. Residues: CAWSRDRYSYEQYF.

CDR3: CATSVEGVHEQFF. CDR3 nucleotides: TGTGCCACCAGTGTTGAAGGGGTTCATGAGCAGTTCTTC. This chain joins TRBV24-1 and TRBJ2-1; D is possibly TRBD1 (5 bases). Trimming removed 5 bases from V and 8 bases from J, with 12 bases in between. There are 13 residues in the CDR3. The V gene's germline CDR1 is KGHDR and CDR2 SFDVKD.

This chain links TRBV10-3 with TRBJ2-7; 8 bases are a match to TRBD1. Losses at the gene ends were 10 bases for V and 3 bases for J; bases not matched to a gene: 5. Germline CDR1 and CDR2: ENHRY and SYGVKD. The CDR3 is 12 residues long. CDR3 DNA sequence: TGTGCCACTACAGGGGGTAGCTACGAGCAGTACTTC. It encodes CATTGGSYEQYF.

The gene calls are TRBV7-9 and TRBJ1-2; a possible D gene is TRBD1 (6 bases). Germline values: CDR1 SEHNR, CDR2 FQNEAQ (reference sequence). The ends were cut back, 0 bases at V and 4 bases at J, with 15 bases in the middle. The CDR3 length is 16 residues. This chain's CDR3 is CASSLADSQTLYGYTF. The CDR3 DNA is TGTGCCAGCAGCTTAGCGGACAGCCAGACCCTCTATGGCTACACCTTC. Variable domain in full (rest from reference TRBV7-9 and TRBJ1-2): DTGVSQNPRHKITKRGQNVTFRCDPISEHNRLYWYRQTLGQGPEFLTYFQNEAQLEKSRLLSDRFSAERPKGSFSTLEIQRTEQGDSAMYLCASSLADSQTLYGYTFGSGTRLTVV.

V and J are TRBV6-1 and TRBJ2-7; tentative D call: TRBD2 (7 bases). Trimming took 3 bases from V and 3 from J, leaving 15 bases between them. Germline V gene lookup returns CDR1 MNHNS and CDR2 SASEGT. CDR3 size: 15 residues. CDR3 bases: TGTGCCAGCAGTGAGTGGGGGGGAGGGGGCTACGAGCAGTACTTC. It yields the protein CASSEWGGGGYEQYF.

This clone was picked up one time. CDR3 amino acids: CASSDQRQGKNQPQHF. In nucleotides, the CDR3 is TGTGCCAGCAGTGATCAGAGACAGGGTAAGAATCAGCCCCAGCATTTT. V and J are TRBV6-1 and TRBJ1-5; TRBD1 matches 7 bases. Germline CDR1 reads MNHNS; CDR2 reads SASEGT. The length of the CDR3 is 16 residues. With 3 bases clipped from V and 4 bases from J, the junction kept 9 bases outside the gene matches.

V is TRBV7-6 and J is TRBJ1-6; perhaps TRBD1 as D (6 bases). Germline assignment: CDR1 SGHVS and CDR2 FNYEAQ. V was trimmed by 4 bases and J by 9 bases, leaving 10 bases between them. The CDR3 is 13 residues long. The CDR3 DNA reads TGTGCCAGCAGCTCCGAAGGGGGTTCACCCCTCCACTTT. Translation gives CASSSEGGSPLHF.

The V gene is TRBV6-5, the J gene TRBJ1-5; D unclear. The CDR3 length is 15 residues. Germline CDR1 is MNHEY and CDR2 is SVGAGI. Trimming took 6 bases from V and 1 from J, leaving 13 bases between them. CDR3 DNA sequence: TGTGCCAGCAGCCAGGAAACACTCAGCAATCAGCCCCAGCATTTT. Its protein is CASSQETLSNQPQHF.

This clone was counted a single time. Written as DNA, the CDR3 is TGCAGTGCTAGTTCGGGTCAGCCCCAGCATTTT. As protein: CSASSGQPQHF. J is TRBJ1-5 and V is TRBV20-1; the D is unclear. Germline CDR1 reads DFQATT; CDR2 reads SNEGSKA (reference sequence). V shed 3 bases and J shed 6 bases, with 6 bases lying between them. CDR3 size: 11 residues.

The rearrangement uses TRBV7-8 and TRBJ1-4; D is uncertain. Germline assignment: CDR1 SGHVS and CDR2 FQNEAQ. There are 13 residues in the CDR3. Trimming pared 7 bases from V and 0 bases from J, leaving 6 bases between. This chain's CDR3 is CASTVSTNEKLFF. The CDR3 coding sequence is TGTGCCAGCACCGTCTCAACTAATGAAAAACTGTTTTTT.

The chain joins TRBV19 to TRBJ1-1; a possible D gene is TRBD1 (5 bases). The CDR3 has 15 residues. Trimming took 1 base from V and 12 from J, leaving 21 bases between them. The V gene's germline CDR1 is LNHDA and CDR2 SQIVND (reference sequence). The CDR3 loop reads CASSIALVPRAMPFF. The CDR3 DNA sequence: TGTGCCAGTAGTATAGCCTTAGTCCCCAGGGCGATGCCTTTCTTT.

The genes are TRBV18 and TRBJ1-6, with TRBD1 matching 8 bases. From germline, CDR1 is KGHSH and CDR2 LQKENI. The J segment lost 6 bases and the V segment lost 8 bases, leaving 3 bases of the junction unmatched. CDR3 size: 13 residues. Here the CDR3 DNA reads TGTGCCAGCAGGGGGACAGGTAATTCACCCCTCCACTTT. Translating gives CASRGTGNSPLHF.

The DNA for the CDR3 is TGTGCCGCGCTCCAACTAGCGGGGGTTGGCTACGAGCAGTACTTC. Translating it yields CAALQLAGVGYEQYF. V is TRBV2 and J is TRBJ2-7; 11 positions match TRBD2. The CDR3 has 15 residues. V lost 11 bases to trimming and J lost 3 bases; unmatched junction nucleotides: 12. Germline V CDR1 and CDR2: SNHLY, FYNNEI.

V usage is TRBV7-2 and J usage is TRBJ2-7; 8 bases agree with TRBD1. Germline loops: CDR1 SGHTA, CDR2 FQGNSA. J lost 3 bases, V lost 5 bases, and 6 bases had no gene match. The CDR3 runs 14 residues. DNA for the CDR3: TGTGCCAGCAGCAGGACAGGGACCCTCTACGAGCAGTACTTC. Translation gives CASSRTGTLYEQYF.

CDR3 in amino acids: CASRDRLNTGELFF. Written as DNA, the CDR3 is TGTGCCAGCAGGGACAGGCTGAACACCGGGGAGCTGTTTTTT. V is TRBV6-5 and J is TRBJ2-2; 7 nucleotides line up with TRBD1. Germline CDR1 is MNHEY and CDR2 is SVGAGI. Trimming at V came to 6 bases and at J to 1 base, leaving 2 bases not matched to a gene. There are 14 residues in the CDR3.

The chain combines TRBV27 with TRBJ2-5, with TRBD2 matching over 11 bases. The ends lost 7 bases at V and 5 bases at J; junction bases unmatched: 6. Germline CDR1 is MNHEY and CDR2 is SMNVEV (reference sequence). The CDR3 contains 14 residues. This chain's CDR3 is CASTPSGGYETQYF. The DNA for the CDR3 is TGTGCCAGCACCCCTAGCGGGGGGTACGAGACCCAGTACTTC.

This chain connects TRBV5-1 to TRBJ2-5, with 8 positions matching TRBD1. The CDR3 spans 15 residues. Trimming removed 10 bases from V and 3 bases from J; junction bases left unmatched: 14. Germline values: CDR1 SGHRS, CDR2 YFSETQ. This CDR3 is CASRPLDREKETQYF. The CDR3 nucleotides are TGCGCCTCCCGCCCTTTGGACAGGGAAAAAGAGACCCAGTACTTC.